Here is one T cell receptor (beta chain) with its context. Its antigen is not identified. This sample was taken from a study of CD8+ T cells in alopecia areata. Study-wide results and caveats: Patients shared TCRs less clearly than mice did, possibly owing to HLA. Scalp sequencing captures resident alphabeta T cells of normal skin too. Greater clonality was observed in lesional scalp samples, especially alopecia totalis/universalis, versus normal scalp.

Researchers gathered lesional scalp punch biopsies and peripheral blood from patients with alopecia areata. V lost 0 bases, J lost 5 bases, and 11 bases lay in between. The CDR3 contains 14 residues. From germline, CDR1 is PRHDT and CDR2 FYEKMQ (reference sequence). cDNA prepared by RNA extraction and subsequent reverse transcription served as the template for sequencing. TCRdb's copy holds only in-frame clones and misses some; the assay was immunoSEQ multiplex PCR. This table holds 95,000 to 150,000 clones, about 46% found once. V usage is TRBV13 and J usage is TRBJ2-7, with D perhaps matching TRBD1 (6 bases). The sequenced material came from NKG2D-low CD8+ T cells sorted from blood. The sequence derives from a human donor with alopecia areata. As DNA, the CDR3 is TGTGCCAGCAGCTTAGGCCAGGGGATGGACGAGCAGTACTTC. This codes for CASSLGQGMDEQYF. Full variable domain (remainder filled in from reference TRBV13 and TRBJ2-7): AAGVIQSPRHLIKEKRETATLKCYPIPRHDTVYWYQQGPGQDPQFLISFYEKMQSDKGSIPDRFSAQQFSDYHSELNMSSLELGDSALYFCASSLGQGMDEQYFGPGTRLTVT.